Each of the 25 T cell receptor beta chains below was sequenced from the same sample in a study of spatial heterogeneity in lung cancer. Sample time point: sample taken at primary tumor resection. The authors sequenced whole RNA from tumor, nontumor lung or frozen PBMC without sorting. Each CDR3 protein gets one entry after TCRdb re-called the 5' RACE reads with MiXCR. The table shows several thousand distinct CDR3 sequences, with roughly 3.8% occurring only once. The source was normal lung tissue next to the tumor, collected at surgery. All receptors derive from a female donor with early-stage non-small cell lung cancer.

This clonotype was recorded at least ten times. As an off-target read in a library built for alpha chains, this beta chain has a frequency of little significance. The rearrangement links TRBV7-9 to TRBJ1-2; D is perhaps TRBD1 (5 bases). The V and J ends lost 3 bases and 3 bases respectively, with 8 bases between them. The CDR3 extends over 13 amino acids. The germline CDR1 and CDR2 sequences are SEHNR and FQNEAQ (reference sequence). The CDR3 sequence is CASSFRGDYGYTF. In DNA, the CDR3 is TGTGCCAGCAGCTTCAGAGGGGACTATGGCTACACCTTC.

Ten or more counts support this clonotype. Because this beta chain is a stray read in a library intended to capture alpha chains, its abundance should not be given much weight. This sequence joins TRBV12-3 or TRBV12-4 and TRBJ2-5; TRBD1 matches at 9 bases. Unmatched junction bases numbered 9, after V lost 5 bases and J lost 5 bases. The CDR3 is 15 amino acids. The DNA of the CDR3 is TGTGCCAGCAGTCTCGGGACAGGGTCCGCGGAGACCCAGTACTTC. As protein: CASSLGTGSAETQYF.

By share, this clonotype ranks as medium-sized. The library was prepared for alpha chains; this beta chain is a stray read, so its frequency means little. The chain combines TRBV28 with TRBJ2-7; D perhaps matches TRBD1 (6 bases). V lost 3 bases and J 0 bases, leaving 15 bases between the germline ends. Germline values: CDR1 MDHEN, CDR2 SYDVKM. The CDR3 spans 16 residues. CDR3: CASSFSGQTGSYEQYF. The CDR3 nucleotides are TGTGCCAGCAGTTTCTCGGGTCAGACAGGCTCCTACGAGCAGTACTTC.

In its sample, this clonotype was seen many times. Little can be read into the size of this beta chain, an off-target read in a library designed for alpha chains. V and J are TRBV28 and TRBJ2-7; 10 nucleotides align to TRBD1. CDR1 and CDR2 from the germline V gene are MDHEN and SYDVKM. The V segment lost 7 bases and the J segment 7 bases; nucleotides outside the gene matches: 7. The length of the CDR3 is 13 residues. CDR3 amino acids: CASNGQGDREQYF. In DNA form, the CDR3 reads TGTGCCAGCAATGGACAGGGGGATCGGGAGCAGTACTTC.

Many counts were recorded for this clonotype. The library was prepared for alpha chains; this beta chain is a stray read, so its frequency means little. The rearrangement uses TRBV27 and TRBJ1-1; D perhaps matches TRBD1 (5 bases). The CDR3 is made up of 10 amino acids. V gave up 6 bases and J gave up 12 bases, with 11 bases separating them. The germline CDR1 and CDR2 sequences are MNHEY and SMNVEV (reference sequence). For the CDR3, the DNA is TGTGCCAGCAGGTCCCGGGACCCTTTCTTT. This codes for CASRSRDPFF.

This clonotype was picked up many times. Found in a library prepared for alpha chains, this beta chain is an off-target read, and its abundance has little meaning. The rearrangement links TRBV4-1 to TRBJ1-3; D perhaps matches TRBD1 (6 bases). This CDR3 is 16 amino acids long. Germline V gene sequence: CDR1 MGHRA, CDR2 YSYEKL. Trimming removed 1 base from V and 4 bases from J, with 14 bases in between. The CDR3 nucleotides read TGCGCCAGCAGCCAAGTGTGGGGGGCTTCGGGAAACACCATATATTTT. It encodes CASSQVWGASGNTIYF.

This clonotype was seen at least ten times. The library was prepared for alpha chains; this beta chain is a stray read, so its frequency means little. The genes are TRBV5-4 and TRBJ2-3; D is possibly TRBD1 (6 bases). CDR3 length equals 15 residues. Germline lookup yields CDR1 SGHNT and CDR2 YYREEE (reference sequence). V gave up 1 base and J gave up 2 bases, with 11 bases separating them. The CDR3 nucleotides read TGTGCCAGCAGCTTGTCCCAGGGGAACACAGATACGCAGTATTTT. This encodes CASSLSQGNTDTQYF.

This clonotype was seen many times. For a library built for alpha chains, this beta chain is a stray read; little rests on its size. The gene calls are TRBV7-2 and TRBJ1-1; D not resolved. Germline V CDR1 and CDR2: SGHTA, FQGNSA. The CDR3 consists of 14 residues. Trimming took off 2 bases at V and 2 bases at J, with 9 bases between the two ends. In DNA form, the CDR3 reads TGTGCCAGCAGCTTAAAGGCAGGAAACACTGAAGCTTTCTTT. This sequence encodes CASSLKAGNTEAFF.

In this sample, this clonotype turned up many times. A library prepared for alpha chains yielded this beta chain as an off-target read; its size is of little meaning. This chain joins TRBV7-9 and TRBJ2-7; TRBD1 matches 8 bases. The CDR3 runs 15 residues. Germline V gene lookup returns CDR1 SEHNR and CDR2 FQNEAQ (reference sequence). The junction had 6 bases not matched to a gene; V was cut back by 5 bases and J by 0 bases. The CDR3 nucleotides are TGTGCCAGCAGCGCTACCGGGACAGGCTCCTACGAGCAGTACTTC. The encoded protein is CASSATGTGSYEQYF.

This clonotype was recorded at least ten times. For a library built for alpha chains, this beta chain is a stray read; little rests on its size. The V gene is TRBV6-6, the J gene TRBJ2-1; 7 positions match TRBD2. Trimming cost V 2 bases and J 6 bases; bases outside gene matches: 7. Germline CDR1 is MNHNY and CDR2 is SVGAGI (reference sequence). The CDR3 is 15 residues long. CDR3: CASSYNGGGGNEQFF. CDR3 in DNA: TGTGCCAGCAGTTACAACGGCGGGGGTGGCAATGAGCAGTTCTTC.

By share, this clonotype ranks as medium-sized. This beta chain represents an off-target read in a library built for alpha chains; its size is of limited meaning. This sequence joins TRBV5-1 and TRBJ1-5; 7 bases align to TRBD1. The J segment lost 5 bases and the V segment lost 4 bases, leaving 6 bases of the junction unmatched. In germline, CDR1 is SGHRS, CDR2 YFSETQ. This CDR3 is built from 14 residues. The CDR3 bases are TGCGCCAGCAGCGCTGCCGGGACAGATCAGCCCCAGCATTTT. Its protein is CASSAAGTDQPQHF.

This clonotype is large in the sample. This beta chain came through as a stray read in a library set up for alpha chains, and its size says little. This chain's CDR3 is CSVGSSNGGTDTQYF. The CDR3, as DNA: TGCAGCGTGGGGTCGAGTAATGGAGGCACAGATACGCAGTATTTT. The chain carries TRBV29-1 and TRBJ2-3; no clear D. V lost 6 bases to trimming and J lost 1 base, with 17 bases between them. The CDR3 consists of 15 residues. Germline V gene lookup returns CDR1 SQVTM and CDR2 ANQGSEA.

This clonotype appeared many times. A library made for alpha chains picked up this beta chain off target, so its size means little. The rearrangement joins TRBV29-1 to TRBJ2-4, with TRBD2 identical over 10 bases. CDR3 length: 13 residues. V shed 5 bases, J shed 7 bases, and the junction held 5 bases outside the gene matches. From germline, CDR1 is SQVTM and CDR2 ANQGSEA. CDR3 bases: TGCAGCGTTCTTGCACTAGCGGGGAACATTCAGTACTTC. It codes for CSVLALAGNIQYF.

In its sample, this clonotype was seen many times. This beta chain is a stray sequence in a library constructed for alpha chains; its clone size is not meaningful. V usage is TRBV7-9 and J usage is TRBJ2-5, with 9 bases matching TRBD1. With 4 bases clipped from V and 4 bases from J, the junction kept 7 bases outside the gene matches. The CDR3 consists of 15 residues. Germline V lookup: CDR1 SEHNR, CDR2 FQNEAQ (reference sequence). The CDR3 is CASSWDRVVRETQYF. CDR3 sequence (DNA): TGTGCCAGCAGCTGGGACAGGGTGGTGAGAGAGACCCAGTACTTC.

This clonotype was observed a handful of times. Because the library targeted alpha chains, this beta chain is an off-target read whose size means little. The rearrangement links TRBV6-1 to TRBJ2-1, with D unresolved. Germline assignment: CDR1 MNHNS and CDR2 SASEGT. Trimming removed 11 bases at V and 0 bases at J, with 8 bases between. The CDR3 spans 12 residues. This chain's CDR3 is CAGATSYNEQFF. The CDR3 nucleotides are TGTGCCGGAGCCACCTCCTACAATGAGCAGTTCTTC.

This clonotype has ten or more counts. Within a library made for alpha chains, this beta chain is off target, and its count is uninformative. The chain carries TRBV7-6 and TRBJ2-1, with D perhaps assigned TRBD1 or TRBD2 (6 bases each). The CDR3 covers 13 residues. Germline V lookup: CDR1 SGHVS, CDR2 FNYEAQ. The germline V and J ends were trimmed by 6 bases and 6 bases, with 12 bases remaining between them. This CDR3 is CASSKGGLNEQFF. The CDR3 DNA follows: TGTGCCAGCAGTAAGGGGGGTCTCAATGAGCAGTTCTTC.

This clonotype was observed at least ten times. Little can be read into the size of this beta chain, an off-target read in a library designed for alpha chains. The chain joins TRBV20-1 to TRBJ1-3, with 10 bases fitting TRBD1. The CDR3 runs 14 residues. V lost 6 bases and J lost 4; bases outside the gene matches: 6. Germline V gives CDR1 DFQATT, CDR2 SNEGSKA (reference sequence). This chain's CDR3 is CSAPGTGEGNTIYF. The CDR3 nucleotides are TGCAGTGCCCCCGGGACAGGGGAAGGAAACACCATATATTTT.

This clonotype was seen at least ten times. Because the library targeted alpha chains, this beta chain is an off-target read whose size means little. This sequence joins TRBV7-3 and TRBJ2-3, with 7 bases aligning to TRBD2. Trimming removed 0 bases from V and 5 bases from J; junction bases left unmatched: 5. This CDR3 is built from 15 residues. CDR1 is SGHTA, CDR2 FQGTGA, per germline. CDR3 in amino acids: CASSLTGSSGDTQYF. CDR3 nucleotides: TGTGCCAGCAGCTTAACCGGGTCTAGCGGAGATACGCAGTATTTT.

By its share, this clonotype is medium-sized (0.01 to 0.1%). This beta chain represents an off-target read in a library built for alpha chains; its size is of limited meaning. The gene calls are TRBV29-1 and TRBJ1-2; D gene ambiguous. The CDR3 sequence is 13 residues long. The germline gives CDR1 SQVTM, CDR2 ANQGSEA. Trimming removed 2 bases at V and 7 bases at J, with 14 bases between. The CDR3 bases are TGCAGCGTTGAACCCAGCAGCCGTGGTGGCTACACCTTC. It codes for CSVEPSSRGGYTF.

This clonotype was found many times. The library was prepared for alpha chains; this beta chain is a stray read, so its frequency means little. The rearrangement uses TRBV27 and TRBJ2-3; D is uncertain. The V gene's germline CDR1 is MNHEY and CDR2 SMNVEV (reference sequence). CDR3 size: 13 residues. Trimming stripped 5 bases from V and 3 bases from J, with 9 bases between. The CDR3 region has the DNA TGTGCCAGCAGTCCCCTGGAGACAGATACGCAGTATTTT. Amino acid sequence: CASSPLETDTQYF.

This clonotype has ten or more counts. Because the library targeted alpha chains, this beta chain is an off-target read whose size means little. CDR3 bases: TGTGCCAGCAGCCAGGATTTACAAGAGACCCAGTACTTC. It codes for CASSQDLQETQYF. J is TRBJ2-5 and V is TRBV3-1; no firm D call. Germline V gene sequence: CDR1 LGHDT, CDR2 YNNKEL (reference sequence). The length of the CDR3 is 13 residues. The germline V and J ends were trimmed by 3 bases and 2 bases, with 7 bases remaining between them.

This clonotype came up many times. A library made for alpha chains picked up this beta chain off target, so its size means little. The chain uses TRBV19 and TRBJ2-5; a weak D match, TRBD2 (5 bases). The ends were cut back, 6 bases at V and 4 bases at J, with 15 bases in the middle. Germline V gene lookup returns CDR1 LNHDA and CDR2 SQIVND (reference sequence). The CDR3 spans 14 residues. The CDR3 protein is CASSGKSGSETQYF. DNA of the CDR3: TGTGCCAGTAGCGGGAAGAGCGGCTCAGAGACCCAGTACTTC.

This clonotype rates as medium-sized. This beta chain is a stray read from a library made for alpha chains; its abundance is not meaningful. The V call is TRBV7-8, the J call TRBJ1-4; a possible D gene is TRBD1 (5 bases). There are 13 residues in the CDR3. V was cut by 6 bases and J by 8 bases, with 13 bases left in between. Germline V gene data show CDR1 as SGHVS and CDR2 as FQNEAQ. The CDR3 DNA reads TGTGCCAGCAGGGGGGGAGGGAACGAAAAACTGTTTTTT. Translating it yields CASRGGGNEKLFF.

On this clonotype itself: This beta chain lies outside the target of a library built for alpha chains; its clone size means little. The gene calls are TRBV15 and TRBJ2-3; D is uncertain. Germline values: CDR1 LNHNV, CDR2 YYDKDF (reference sequence). The CDR3 runs to 15 residues. V lost 1 base, J lost 5 bases, and 13 bases lay in between. DNA of the CDR3: TGTGCCACCAGCAGAGGAGACAAACTGAGAGATACGCAGTATTTT. Translation: CATSRGDKLRDTQYF.

In this sample, this clonotype is medium-sized. Within a library made for alpha chains, this beta chain is off target, and its count is uninformative. V and J are TRBV12-3 or TRBV12-4 and TRBJ2-7; D is ambiguous. The CDR3 consists of 13 residues. V was pared by 1 base and J by 5 bases, with 9 bases between. Here the CDR3 DNA reads TGTGCCAGCAGTTTAGGTGGGAATGACGAGCAGTACTTC. Translating gives CASSLGGNDEQYF.